The next 8 T cell receptor beta chains were all read from a single sample in a study of blood T cell repertoires in COVID-19. Clones were sequenced by immunoSEQ multiplex PCR, and TCRdb holds only the in-frame ones, with some missing. The table lists 70,000 to 90,000 clones, around 76% of them singletons. The source material was peripheral blood. These receptors were collected from a human donor in a cohort sampled during active COVID-19.

This clone was picked up one time. The chain links TRBV18 to TRBJ2-7; tentative D call: TRBD1 (6 bases). CDR1 and CDR2 (germline): KGHSH, LQKENI. This CDR3 has 14 amino acids. Trimming took 6 bases from V and 1 from J, leaving 13 bases between them. CDR3 DNA sequence: TGTGCCAGCTCCCCGGTAGGGGGATCCTACGAGCAGTACTTC. This translates into CASSPVGGSYEQYF. Looking up the rest from reference TRBV18 and TRBJ2-7 gives the full variable domain: NAGVMQNPRHLVRRRGQEARLRCSPMKGHSHVYWYRQLPEEGLKFMVYLQKENIIDESGMPKERFSAEFPKEGPSILRIQQVVRGDSAAYFCASSPVGGSYEQYFGPGTRLTVT.

This clone showed up just a few times. The chain carries TRBV20-1 and TRBJ1-5; 11 bases map to TRBD1. The CDR3 has 15 residues. The junction had 5 bases not matched to a gene; V was cut back by 3 bases and J by 4 bases. Germline V gene sequence: CDR1 DFQATT, CDR2 SNEGSKA (reference sequence). The CDR3 region is CSASLGTGGNQPQHF. The CDR3 coding sequence is TGCAGTGCTAGTTTGGGGACAGGGGGGAATCAGCCCCAGCATTTT.

The CDR3 nucleotides read TGTGCCAGCAGTCTTCGACTAGCGGGAGAGCAGTACGTC. Translated, it gives CASSLRLAGEQYV. This chain connects TRBV12-3 or TRBV12-4 to TRBJ2-7, with TRBD2 matching over 11 bases. J gave up 7 bases and V 5 bases, and 4 bases lay outside the gene matches. CDR3 length: 13 amino acids.

The chain links TRBV27 to TRBJ2-5, with D perhaps matching TRBD1 (6 bases). From germline, CDR1 is MNHEY and CDR2 SMNVEV (reference sequence). V shed 5 bases and J shed 3 bases, with 13 bases lying between them. CDR3 length: 14 residues. CDR3 DNA sequence: TGTGCCAGCAGTCATGCGACAGGCAAAGAGACCCAGTACTTC. Its protein is CASSHATGKETQYF.

The chain combines TRBV2 with TRBJ2-5, with D possibly TRBD2 on 6 matching bases. V was shortened by 6 bases and J by 0 bases, with 11 bases between the two germline ends. The CDR3 contains 14 residues. In germline, CDR1 is SNHLY, CDR2 FYNNEI. The CDR3 loop reads CASRFRDYQETQYF. The DNA of the CDR3 is TGTGCCAGCAGGTTCCGGGACTACCAAGAGACCCAGTACTTC.

The chain carries TRBV29-1 and TRBJ2-3; TRBD1 matches at 7 bases. J was trimmed by 4 bases and V by 7 bases; bases with no gene match: 8. The CDR3 is made up of 13 amino acids. The germline V gene has CDR1 SQVTM and CDR2 ANQGSEA. CDR3 protein: CSAFLTGPDTQYF. CDR3 nucleotides: TGCAGCGCTTTTCTGACAGGGCCAGATACGCAGTATTTT.

V gene TRBV7-9 combines with J gene TRBJ2-7, with D maybe TRBD1 (6 bases). The CDR3 has 13 amino acids. The V gene's germline CDR1 is SEHNR and CDR2 FQNEAQ (reference sequence). Deletions cut 5 bases from V and 4 bases from J, with 12 bases between. CDR3 coding DNA: TGTGCCAGCAGCGGGGACACGGATTACGAGCAGTACTTC. It specifies CASSGDTDYEQYF.

This clone is medium-sized. The chain has TRBV14 and TRBJ2-1, with 14 positions matching TRBD2. Germline CDR1 is SGHDN and CDR2 is FVKESK. This CDR3 is 18 amino acids long. J was trimmed by 7 bases and V by 0 bases; bases with no gene match: 8. CDR3 residues: CASSQDSPGLAGDNEQFF. The CDR3 DNA reads as TGTGCCAGCAGCCAAGATTCCCCGGGACTAGCGGGGGATAATGAGCAGTTCTTC.